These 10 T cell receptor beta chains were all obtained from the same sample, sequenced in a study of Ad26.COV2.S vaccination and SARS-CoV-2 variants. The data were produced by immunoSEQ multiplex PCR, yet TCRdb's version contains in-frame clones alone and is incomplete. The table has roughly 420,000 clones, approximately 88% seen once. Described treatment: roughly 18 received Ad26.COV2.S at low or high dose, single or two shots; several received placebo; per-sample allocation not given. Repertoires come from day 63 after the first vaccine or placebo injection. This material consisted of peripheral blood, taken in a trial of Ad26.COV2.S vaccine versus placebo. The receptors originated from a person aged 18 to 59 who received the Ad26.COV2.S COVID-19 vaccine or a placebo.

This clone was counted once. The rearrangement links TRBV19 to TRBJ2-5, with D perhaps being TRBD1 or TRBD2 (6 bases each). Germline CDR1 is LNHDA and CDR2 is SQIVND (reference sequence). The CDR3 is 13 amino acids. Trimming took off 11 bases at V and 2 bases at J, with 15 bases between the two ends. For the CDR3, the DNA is TGTGCCCACAAGGGGGGCAGTCAAGAGACCCAGTACTTC. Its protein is CAHKGGSQETQYF.

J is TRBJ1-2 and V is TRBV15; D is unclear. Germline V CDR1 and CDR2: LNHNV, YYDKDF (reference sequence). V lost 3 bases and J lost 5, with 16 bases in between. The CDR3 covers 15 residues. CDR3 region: CATSRGNQLSYGYTF. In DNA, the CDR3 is TGTGCCACCAGCAGGGGAAACCAACTATCGTATGGCTACACCTTC. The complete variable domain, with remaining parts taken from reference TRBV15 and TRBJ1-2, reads DAMVIQNPRYQVTQFGKPVTLSCSQTLNHNVMYWYQQKSSQAPKLLFHYYDKDFNNEADTPDNFQSRRPNTSFCFLDIRSPGLGDTAMYLCATSRGNQLSYGYTFGSGTRLTVV.

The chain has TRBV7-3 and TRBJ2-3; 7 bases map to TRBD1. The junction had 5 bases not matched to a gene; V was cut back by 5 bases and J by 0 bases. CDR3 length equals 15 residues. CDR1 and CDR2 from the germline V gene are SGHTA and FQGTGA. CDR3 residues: CASSPQGLSTDTQYF. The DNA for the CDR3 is TGTGCCAGCAGCCCACAGGGGCTCAGCACAGATACGCAGTATTTT.

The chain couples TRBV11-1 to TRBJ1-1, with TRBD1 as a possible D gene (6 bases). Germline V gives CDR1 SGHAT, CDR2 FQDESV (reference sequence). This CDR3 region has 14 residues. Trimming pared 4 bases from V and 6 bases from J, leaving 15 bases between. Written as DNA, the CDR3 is TGTGCCAGCAGCTGGGCGGCAGGGGCTTCTGAAGCTTTCTTT. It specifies CASSWAAGASEAFF. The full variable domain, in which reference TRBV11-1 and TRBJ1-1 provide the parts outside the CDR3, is EAEVAQSPRYKITEKSQAVAFWCDPISGHATLYWYRQILGQGPELLVQFQDESVVDDSQLPKDRFSAERLKGVDSTLKIQPAELGDSAMYLCASSWAAGASEAFFGQGTRLTVV.

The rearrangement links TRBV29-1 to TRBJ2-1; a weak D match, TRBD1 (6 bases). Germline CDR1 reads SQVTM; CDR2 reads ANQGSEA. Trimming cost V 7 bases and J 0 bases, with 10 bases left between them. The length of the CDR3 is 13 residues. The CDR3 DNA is TGCAGCGCGGACAGAAGCTCCTACAATGAGCAGTTCTTC. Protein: CSADRSSYNEQFF.

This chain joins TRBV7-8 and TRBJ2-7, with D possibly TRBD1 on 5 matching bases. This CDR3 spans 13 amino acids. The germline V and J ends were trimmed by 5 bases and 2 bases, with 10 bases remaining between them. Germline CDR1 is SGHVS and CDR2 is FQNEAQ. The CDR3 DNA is TGTGCCAGCAGCCGAAGGGGCGCCTACGAGCAGTACTTC. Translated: CASSRRGAYEQYF.

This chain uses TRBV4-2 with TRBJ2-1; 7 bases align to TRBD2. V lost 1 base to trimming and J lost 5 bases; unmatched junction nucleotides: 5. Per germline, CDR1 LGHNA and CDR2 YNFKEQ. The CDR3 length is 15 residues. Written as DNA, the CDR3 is TGTGCCAGCAGCCAAGGGGCTAGCGGAGACAATGAGCAGTTCTTC. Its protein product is CASSQGASGDNEQFF.

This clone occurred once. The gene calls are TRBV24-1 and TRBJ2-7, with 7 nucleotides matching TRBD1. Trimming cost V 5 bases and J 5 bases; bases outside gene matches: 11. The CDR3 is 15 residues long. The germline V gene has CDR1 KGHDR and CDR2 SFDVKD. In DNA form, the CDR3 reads TGTGCCACCAGTGCCTCTTACAGGGGCGTCCACGAGCAGTACTTC. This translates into CATSASYRGVHEQYF.

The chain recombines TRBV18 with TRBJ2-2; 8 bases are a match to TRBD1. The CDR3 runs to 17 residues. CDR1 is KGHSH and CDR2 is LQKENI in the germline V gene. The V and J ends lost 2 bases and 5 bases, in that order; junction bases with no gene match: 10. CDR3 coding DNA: TGTGCCAGCTCACCAAGCCGCGGACAGGGTAGAACCGGGGAGCTGTTTTTT. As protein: CASSPSRGQGRTGELFF.

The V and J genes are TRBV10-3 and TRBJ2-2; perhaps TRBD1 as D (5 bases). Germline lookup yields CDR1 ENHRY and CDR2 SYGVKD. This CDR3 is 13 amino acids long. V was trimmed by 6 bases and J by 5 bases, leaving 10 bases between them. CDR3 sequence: CAISVGETGELFF. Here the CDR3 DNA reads TGTGCCATCAGCGTAGGGGAAACCGGGGAGCTGTTTTTT.